These 13 T cell receptor beta chains originate from one sample sequenced in a study of T cells in Graves' hyperthyroidism and ophthalmopathy. TCR beta CDR3 region amplification was performed from RNA transcripts. HTBI primers were used for first-round RT-PCR of the TCR CDR3. Via MiXCR, TCRdb re-called the multiplex PCR reads, giving one row per CDR3 protein. The table records around 540,000 distinct CDR3 sequences, around 15% of them present only once. The sample consisted of blood. The receptors stem from a young woman with Graves' ophthalmopathy.

The J gene is TRBJ2-2, the V gene TRBV24-1; possible D gene TRBD2, 5 bases. V gave up 4 bases and J gave up 1 base, with 6 bases separating them. This CDR3 is 14 amino acids long. Per germline, CDR1 KGHDR and CDR2 SFDVKD. The CDR3 DNA reads TGTGCCACCAGTGACCGGGGGAACACCGGGGAGCTGTTTTTT. Its protein product is CATSDRGNTGELFF.

This clonotype was counted ten times or more. V and J are TRBV2 and TRBJ2-1; D is possibly TRBD1 (6 bases). CDR3 length: 16 amino acids. V was clipped by 3 bases and J by 0 bases, with 12 bases between them. Germline V gene data show CDR1 as SNHLY and CDR2 as FYNNEI. The chain's CDR3 is CASSDLDSISYNEQFF. The CDR3, as DNA: TGTGCCAGCAGTGATCTGGACAGTATCTCCTACAATGAGCAGTTCTTC.

V and J are TRBV19 and TRBJ2-7; D might be TRBD1 (6 bases). CDR1 is LNHDA and CDR2 is SQIVND in the germline V gene (reference sequence). The CDR3 spans 14 residues. V lost 3 bases and J lost 2, with 11 bases in between. CDR3 sequence: CASSIRDRTYEQYF. The DNA for the CDR3 is TGTGCCAGTAGTATTCGTGACAGGACCTACGAGCAGTACTTC. Full variable domain (outside the CDR3, taken from reference TRBV19 and TRBJ2-7): DGGITQSPKYLFRKEGQNVTLSCEQNLNHDAMYWYRQDPGQGLRLIYYSQIVNDFQKGDIAEGYSVSREKKESFPLTVTSAQKNPTAFYLCASSIRDRTYEQYFGPGTRLTVT.

V usage is TRBV29-1 and J usage is TRBJ2-2, with D perhaps matching TRBD1 (6 bases). Germline loops: CDR1 SQVTM, CDR2 ANQGSEA. There are 13 residues in the CDR3. V lost 5 bases to trimming and J lost 7 bases, with 14 bases between them. For the CDR3, the DNA is TGCAGCGTTATTTCAGGGGCGGTCGGGGAGCTGTTTTTT. This codes for CSVISGAVGELFF.

The V gene is TRBV28, the J gene TRBJ2-7; D perhaps matches TRBD1 (5 bases). This CDR3 has 14 amino acids. The V end was cut by 5 bases, the J end by 2 bases, with 13 bases between. Germline V gene lookup returns CDR1 MDHEN and CDR2 SYDVKM. Written as DNA, the CDR3 is TGTGCCAGCAGTCCACAGGTATTCCCCTACGAGCAGTACTTC. This translates into CASSPQVFPYEQYF.

This clonotype was counted ten times or more. The chain combines TRBV28 with TRBJ2-5; D is perhaps TRBD1 or TRBD2 (5 bases each). V was trimmed by 5 bases and J by 1 base, leaving 14 bases between them. Germline CDR1 reads MDHEN; CDR2 reads SYDVKM. The CDR3 contains 15 residues. The CDR3 spells CASSLQQGPQETQYF. The CDR3 nucleotides read TGTGCCAGCAGTCTACAGCAGGGACCCCAAGAGACCCAGTACTTC. The entire variable domain, with the rest obtained from reference TRBV28 and TRBJ2-5, is as follows: DVKVTQSSRYLVKRTGEKVFLECVQDMDHENMFWYRQDPGLGLRLIYFSYDVKMKEKGDIPEGYSVSREKKERFSLILESASTNQTSMYLCASSLQQGPQETQYFGPGTRLLVL.

This clonotype was counted between two and nine times. The V call is TRBV2, the J call TRBJ2-1, with D possibly matching TRBD2 (6 bases). Trimming left V 3 bases short and J 5 bases short, with 14 bases between. CDR3 length: 15 amino acids. Looked up from germline, CDR1 is SNHLY and CDR2 is FYNNEI. CDR3 coding DNA: TGTGCCAGCAGTGACTTGACGGGAGTCCACAATGAGCAGTTCTTC. Protein product: CASSDLTGVHNEQFF.

The chain employs TRBV5-1 and TRBJ2-1; D is tentatively TRBD1 or TRBD2 (5 bases each). The CDR3 has 16 residues. CDR1 SGHRS and CDR2 YFSETQ come from the germline V gene. The V gene lost 6 bases and the J gene lost 2 bases, with 18 bases spanning the gap. CDR3 protein: CASIRDPGPTYNEQFF. In nucleotides, the CDR3 is TGCGCCAGCATCCGGGACCCGGGACCAACCTACAATGAGCAGTTCTTC.

This clonotype was counted at least ten times. The chain carries TRBV5-5 and TRBJ1-1; D gene ambiguous. Looked up from germline, CDR1 is SGHKS and CDR2 is YYEKEE (reference sequence). Between the trimmed V and J ends, which lost 5 bases and 11 bases, there was a span of 16 bases. The CDR3 consists of 12 residues. CDR3 in DNA: TGTGCCAGCAGAATCCTAGGTGAAAATGCTTTCTTT. It encodes CASRILGENAFF. The full variable domain, its missing parts supplied by reference TRBV5-5 and TRBJ1-1, is DAGVTQSPTHLIKTRGQQVTLRCSPISGHKSVSWYQQVLGQGPQFIFQYYEKEERGRGNFPDRFSARQFPNYSSELNVNALLLGDSALYLCASRILGENAFFGQGTRLTVV.

Many counts were recorded for this clonotype. V gene TRBV7-2 combines with J gene TRBJ2-3; D remains ambiguous. V lost 10 bases and J lost 1, with 15 bases in between. Germline values: CDR1 SGHTA, CDR2 FQGNSA. This CDR3 has 14 residues. The CDR3 loop is CATRLAGGTDTQYF. The CDR3 DNA follows: TGTGCCACCAGGCTGGCCGGAGGCACAGATACGCAGTATTTT.

This clonotype was picked up a small number of times. The chain combines TRBV20-1 with TRBJ2-7; TRBD2 aligns across 10 bases. The length of the CDR3 is 16 residues. With 3 bases clipped from V and 0 bases from J, the junction kept 8 bases outside the gene matches. Germline V lookup: CDR1 DFQATT, CDR2 SNEGSKA (reference sequence). The chain's CDR3 is CSARGSASGSSYEQYF. The CDR3 nucleotides are TGCAGTGCTAGGGGATCTGCTAGCGGGAGCTCCTACGAGCAGTACTTC.

This clonotype was picked up many times. The chain couples TRBV20-1 to TRBJ2-3, with TRBD2 matching over 9 bases. Per germline, CDR1 DFQATT and CDR2 SNEGSKA (reference sequence). Germline trimming cut 5 bases from V and 2 bases from J; bases unmatched to any gene: 2. The CDR3 extends over 13 amino acids. CDR3 in amino acids: CSAVAGVTDTQYF. The CDR3 bases are TGCAGTGCTGTAGCGGGAGTCACAGATACGCAGTATTTT.

This clonotype has only a few counts. This rearrangement joins TRBV28 to TRBJ1-5; D ambiguous. This CDR3 is 12 amino acids long. Per germline, CDR1 MDHEN and CDR2 SYDVKM. Trimming removed 6 bases at V and 7 bases at J, with 10 bases between. The CDR3 spells CASSKGSQPQHF. For the CDR3, the DNA is TGTGCCAGCAGCAAGGGCTCCCAGCCCCAGCATTTT.